The subject of this entry is one TCR beta chain. There are many counts of this clonotype. Its antigen is currently not known. A junction boundary mismatches the germline segment, possibly from a read error. The treatment or condition label corresponds to: allogeneic hematopoietic cell transplantation with graft depleted of TCRalphabeta T cells and CD19 B cells. Transplant recipients were children who received TCRalphabeta/CD19-depleted allogeneic hematopoietic cell grafts. Library creation used PCR. The data were produced on an Illumina HiSeq 2500. Molecular barcoding was employed in the preparation of TCR libraries, with unique molecular identifiers being used to normalize TCRbeta repertoire quantification. TCRdb cleaned the public reads at Q25 with fastp, built clones with MiXCR and kept in-frame beta chains. Rows are combined by CDR3 protein, so each entry shows the most common genes and DNA. The table for this sample lists 200,000 to 250,000 distinct CDR3 sequences; approximately 7% of them were counted only once. Together, the top ten hold 5.5% of the sample.

This entry belongs to a study of T-cell reconstitution after alpha-beta-depleted transplantation in children (dated by TCRdb to about 2016). A note on the overall study: Using TCR repertoire profiling, the study followed T-cell immune reconstitution in a quantitative way in children after TCRalphabeta/CD19-depleted allogeneic hematopoietic cell transplantation. Results the study describes overall, beyond this receptor: Apparently early alphabetaT-cell count recovery about two months after transplant reportedly relied on only several hundred rapidly expanded clones derived from non-depleted graft cells. Over the following months the frequencies of hyperexpanded clones went down, and after one year T-cell counts and TCRbeta diversity were mostly credited to newly produced T cells. The high TCRbeta diversity at day 60 in some patients was ascribed to recipient T cells and intrathymic progenitors that had survived conditioning.

The CDR3 goes from the cysteine to the phenylalanine over 12 residues. CDR3 DNA only is kept here, 36 bases in frame from base 1. CDR1 SGHRS and CDR2 YFSETQ are derived from the germline V gene. This receptor was obtained from a boy aged 2 to 10 with acute lymphoblastic leukemia, due to receive a stem cell transplant. Recombination joined TRBV5-1 with TRBJ2-1, with TRBD1 identical over 8 junction bases. Sequenced here: PBMCs, sampled before TCRalphabeta/CD19-depleted stem cell transplant. This receptor carries the CDR3 CASSPRTGSRIF. The nucleotide sequence is TGCGCCAGCAGCCCCCGGACAGGGTCAAGGATCTTC. The reference TRBV5-1 and TRBJ2-1 proteins fill in what lies around the CDR3, so the full variable domain reads KAGVTQTPRYLIKTRGQQVTLSCSPISGHRSVSWYQQTPGQGLQFLFEYFSETQRNKGNFPGRFSGRQFSNSRSEMNVSTLELGDSALYLCASSPRTGSRIFGPGTRLTVL.